The clone carrying this TCR beta chain was observed at least ten times. Its cognate antigen is unknown. Combining iRepertoire HTBI primers with Arm-PCR of CDR3 regions, the authors built TCR beta libraries. TCRdb recomputed calls from the multiplex PCR reads with MiXCR, one row per CDR3 protein. The profile covers a few hundred thousand distinct CDR3 sequences, with 13% appearing a single time and 10% taken by the ten largest. These data come from a study of regulatory T cells in long-lasting Graves disease. Study results and limitations: TRBV28, TRBJ1-2 and TRBJ2-5 were favored in persistent disease.

With 0 bases removed from V and 2 bases from J, the gap between germline ends came to 12 bases. The germline V gene has CDR1 SGHRS and CDR2 YFSETQ. The CDR3 contains 15 residues. Time point denoted: newly diagnosed GD, antithyroid drugs for less than 3 months. Scientists built the TCR library using RNA that was extracted from PBMCs. The same sample was also used in a study of T cells in Graves' hyperthyroidism and ophthalmopathy. That report notes: The hyperthyroidism was newly diagnosed and had lasted under 2 months; the patients were aged 18 to 65. Exclusions: uncontrolled infection, other autoimmune disease, pregnancy, lactation.

The specimen comprised peripheral blood mononuclear cells (PBMCs), sampled at new diagnosis, from a patient treated with antithyroid drugs. The sequence derives from a man aged 25-45 years with Graves disease. This rearrangement joins TRBV5-1 to TRBJ2-7; TRBD2 is a possible D gene (5 bases). The CDR3 region is CASSLVGGGTYEQYF. CDR3 DNA sequence: TGCGCCAGCAGCTTGGTAGGCGGAGGAACCTACGAGCAGTACTTC.